The 16 T cell receptor beta chains in this list originate from one sample, sequenced in a study of a mutant IDH1 vaccine in newly diagnosed glioma (dated by TCRdb to the early 2020s). The meaning of the sample's time point label: week 35, safety follow-up. Every vaccine dose consisted of 300 ug of a 20-mer mutant IDH1 peptide in Montanide, administered subcutaneously together with topical imiquimod. Libraries were built with the immunoSEQ multiplex PCR assay. This is the immuneACCESS table as TCRdb keeps it, with only in-frame sequences that have V and J called. A part of the clones is gone; compared with another copy, unresolved V genes explain less than half, and the rest is unexplained. The sample has approximately 50,000 clones on record, about nine tenths of them singletons. Of the sample, 1.6% is held by the ten largest clones. For these receptors, no antigen is known. Material: PBMCs, obtained from a glioma patient whose treatment included an IDH1 peptide vaccine. All receptors come from a man aged 35 to 55 with glioma.

The rearrangement links TRBV15 to TRBJ2-7; D is unresolved. With 0 bases removed from V and 6 bases from J, the gap between germline ends came to 9 bases. The CDR3 contains 13 residues. Germline V lookup: CDR1 LNHNV, CDR2 YYDKDF (reference sequence). As DNA, the CDR3 is TGTGCCACCAGCAGAGAAGGCTTGCGCGAGCAGTACTTC. Its translation: CATSREGLREQYF. The variable domain in full, completed from reference TRBV15 and TRBJ2-7, reads DAMVIQNPRYQVTQFGKPVTLSCSQTLNHNVMYWYQQKSSQAPKLLFHYYDKDFNNEADTPDNFQSRRPNTSFCFLDIRSPGLGDTAMYLCATSREGLREQYFGPGTRLTVT.

The CDR3 loop is CASSLLQSYNEQFF. The DNA for the CDR3 is TGTGCCAGCAGCTTGCTCCAATCCTACAATGAGCAGTTCTTC. The chain joins TRBV5-6 to TRBJ2-1; no reliable D call. Germline V gene data show CDR1 as SGHDT and CDR2 as YYEEEE. The CDR3 is made up of 14 amino acids. The ends were cut back, 1 base at V and 1 base at J, with 6 bases in the middle.

The V call is TRBV5-1, the J call TRBJ2-3, with unresolved D. Trimming pared 0 bases from V and 5 bases from J, leaving 7 bases between. Germline-derived CDR1 and CDR2 are SGHRS and YFSETQ. The CDR3 has 13 amino acids. The CDR3 region is CASSLESGDTQYF. The DNA of the CDR3 is TGCGCCAGCAGCTTGGAGTCAGGAGATACGCAGTATTTT.

The DNA for the CDR3 is TGTGCCAGCAAGGAGCGGGGCGGCTACACCTTC. It codes for CASKERGGYTF. The chain employs TRBV28 and TRBJ1-2; D possibly corresponds to TRBD1 (5 bases). With 7 bases removed from V and 8 bases from J, the gap between germline ends came to 11 bases. Germline-derived CDR1 and CDR2 are MDHEN and SYDVKM. There are 11 residues in the CDR3.

J is TRBJ2-7 and V is TRBV6-1; TRBD1 agrees at 9 bases. Looked up from germline, CDR1 is MNHNS and CDR2 is SASEGT. The J segment lost 5 bases and the V segment lost 4 bases, leaving 6 bases of the junction unmatched. There are 14 residues in the CDR3. CDR3 nucleotide sequence: TGTGCCAGCAGTGTCGGACAGGGGAAAGACGAGCAGTACTTC. Residues: CASSVGQGKDEQYF.

This chain joins TRBV19 and TRBJ2-1; TRBD2 aligns across 14 bases. The germline gives CDR1 LNHDA, CDR2 SQIVND (reference sequence). The CDR3 consists of 16 residues. V lost 2 bases, J lost 8 bases, and 5 bases stayed unmatched. Here the CDR3 DNA reads TGTGCCAGTAGTATAATTGGGACTAGCGGGAGATATGAGCAGTTCTTC. Translation gives CASSIIGTSGRYEQFF. Based on the CDR3 plus reference TRBV19 and TRBJ2-1, the full variable domain is DGGITQSPKYLFRKEGQNVTLSCEQNLNHDAMYWYRQDPGQGLRLIYYSQIVNDFQKGDIAEGYSVSREKKESFPLTVTSAQKNPTAFYLCASSIIGTSGRYEQFFGPGTRLTVL.

The chain carries TRBV5-1 and TRBJ2-3; 10 nucleotides agree with TRBD2. Germline V gene data show CDR1 as SGHRS and CDR2 as YFSETQ. V lost 5 bases and J lost 0; bases outside the gene matches: 6. The CDR3 covers 16 residues. For the CDR3, the DNA is TGCGCCAGCAGATCCGCGACTAGCGGGAGCACAGATACGCAGTATTTT. Protein product: CASRSATSGSTDTQYF.

J is TRBJ2-1 and V is TRBV29-1; TRBD1 agrees at 7 bases. Per germline, CDR1 SQVTM and CDR2 ANQGSEA. CDR3 size: 11 residues. Germline trimming cut 7 bases from V and 10 bases from J; bases unmatched to any gene: 7. CDR3 sequence: CSAGLQGEQFF. The CDR3 DNA is TGCAGCGCGGGGTTACAGGGGGAGCAGTTCTTC.

The V and J genes are TRBV7-9 and TRBJ1-1; D not certain. V was shortened by 5 bases and J by 4 bases, with 8 bases between the two germline ends. CDR1 is SEHNR and CDR2 is FQNEAQ in the germline V gene (reference sequence). This CDR3 comprises 12 residues. The CDR3 region is CASSRRGTEAFF. CDR3 bases: TGTGCCAGCAGCCGGCGGGGCACTGAAGCTTTCTTT.

This clone was seen once. The sample carries other DNA sequences with the same CDR3. The rearrangement links TRBV18 to TRBJ2-5, with D possibly being TRBD1 or TRBD2 (5 bases each). The CDR3 covers 13 residues. Germline V CDR1 and CDR2: KGHSH, LQKENI. The V and J ends lost 1 base and 5 bases respectively, with 8 bases between them. The CDR3 is CASSPRGEETQYF. The CDR3 bases are TGTGCCAGCTCACCACGAGGGGAGGAGACCCAGTACTTC.

This clone came up a few times. J is TRBJ2-7 and V is TRBV5-1; 7 nucleotides align to TRBD1. V was pared by 2 bases and J by 3 bases, with 8 bases of the junction left unmatched. CDR3 size: 15 residues. Germline V gene sequence: CDR1 SGHRS, CDR2 YFSETQ. CDR3 sequence: CASSLTSGQSYEQYF. The CDR3 DNA reads TGCGCCAGCAGCTTAACTTCGGGACAGAGCTACGAGCAGTACTTC.

The V call is TRBV28, the J call TRBJ2-7, with TRBD1 as a possible D gene (5 bases). The CDR3 length is 15 residues. Per germline, CDR1 MDHEN and CDR2 SYDVKM. Deletions cut 5 bases from V and 4 bases from J, with 18 bases between. The CDR3 spells CASSPTWTPSYEQYF. The CDR3 nucleotides read TGTGCCAGCAGTCCCACGTGGACACCGAGTTACGAGCAGTACTTC.

The chain uses TRBV18 and TRBJ2-7, with D uncertain. The CDR3 extends over 11 amino acids. The V gene's germline CDR1 is KGHSH and CDR2 LQKENI. V lost 4 bases to trimming and J lost 3 bases, with 4 bases between them. CDR3 in amino acids: CASSLSYEQYF. For the CDR3, the DNA is TGTGCCAGCTCACTAAGCTACGAGCAGTACTTC.

This clone has more than one count but fewer than ten. The chain combines TRBV29-1 with TRBJ2-1; weak D call: TRBD1 (6 bases). The germline CDR1 and CDR2 sequences are SQVTM and ANQGSEA. Trimming left V 2 bases short and J 4 bases short, with 15 bases between. CDR3 size: 15 residues. The CDR3 DNA sequence: TGCAGCGTTGAACCTTCGACAGGCAATTACAATGAGCAGTTCTTC. It is translated as CSVEPSTGNYNEQFF.

The J gene is TRBJ2-7, the V gene TRBV5-4; 9 positions match TRBD1. The germline gives CDR1 SGHNT, CDR2 YYREEE (reference sequence). This CDR3 region has 13 residues. The junction had 4 bases not matched to a gene; V was cut back by 4 bases and J by 5 bases. This CDR3 reads CASSPGQGDEQYF. The DNA for the CDR3 is TGTGCCAGCAGCCCGGGACAGGGTGACGAGCAGTACTTC. Variable domain in full (rest from reference TRBV5-4 and TRBJ2-7): ETGVTQSPTHLIKTRGQQVTLRCSSQSGHNTVSWYQQALGQGPQFIFQYYREEENGRGNFPPRFSGLQFPNYSSELNVNALELDDSALYLCASSPGQGDEQYFGPGTRLTVT.

This chain connects TRBV5-6 to TRBJ2-3; weak D call: TRBD2 (5 bases). The V gene lost 4 bases and the J gene lost 1 base, with 7 bases spanning the gap. The CDR3 contains 13 residues. The germline V gene has CDR1 SGHDT and CDR2 YYEEEE. CDR3 amino acids: CASSLSGTDTQYF. CDR3 nucleotide sequence: TGTGCCAGCAGCCTTAGCGGCACAGATACGCAGTATTTT.